This note documents a single TCR beta chain sequence. This specimen belongs to a study of blood T cell repertoires in COVID-19. In the study overall: Researchers got acute and convalescent COVID-19 samples from the United States, Italy and Spain.

TCRdb's table, derived via immunoSEQ multiplex PCR, lists solely in-frame clones and lacks some. Of over 70,000 clones in the sample, about 80% were seen once. J gave up 3 bases and V 2 bases, and 1 base lay outside the gene matches. Germline lookup yields CDR1 SGHDT and CDR2 YYEEEE. The CDR3 covers 15 residues. This receptor was taken from a woman aged 65 to 85 with acute or convalescent COVID-19. Sequencing was performed on peripheral blood. The J gene is TRBJ2-1, the V gene TRBV5-6, with 11 bases fitting TRBD2. The CDR3 region is CASSFGTSGYNEQFF. CDR3 nucleotides: TGTGCCAGCAGCTTTGGGACTAGCGGCTACAATGAGCAGTTCTTC.